These 23 T cell receptor beta chains originate from one sample sequenced in a study of T cells expressing NK-cell markers. Reanalyzing the 5' RACE reads, TCRdb keeps one entry per CDR3 protein, without DNA. This sample's clone table lists thousands of distinct CDR3 sequences. Sequences were obtained from blood T cells: a sorted CD56 or NKG2C T cell subset, CD4+ or CD8+ T cells, or bulk PBMC T cells (not recorded which). Every receptor here comes from a man aged 18-70 years in good health.

By frequency, this clonotype is medium-sized. The V and J genes are TRBV20-1 and TRBJ2-7; the D gene TCRdb calls, TRBD1, cannot be checked with no DNA. This CDR3 region has 13 residues. Germline CDR1 and CDR2: DFQATT and SNEGSKA (reference sequence). The CDR3 spells CSARGGVDYEQYF.

This rearrangement joins TRBV19 to TRBJ2-1; TCRdb reports TRBD1, a call that lacks DNA to check it against. The CDR3 runs 16 residues. CDR1 is LNHDA and CDR2 is SQIVND in the germline V gene (reference sequence). CDR3: CASSNPPGRGNNEQFF.

This chain uses TRBV9 with TRBJ1-2; without DNA, the TCRdb call of TRBD1 cannot be checked. Germline CDR1 is SGDLS and CDR2 is YYNGEE. The CDR3 runs 17 residues. The CDR3 sequence is CASSKQGRGPINYGYTF. Drawing the rest from reference TRBV9 and TRBJ1-2, the complete variable domain is DSGVTQTPKHLITATGQRVTLRCSPRSGDLSVYWYQQSLDQGLQFLIQYYNGEERAKGNILERFSAQQFPDLHSELNLSSLELGDSALYFCASSKQGRGPINYGYTFGSGTRLTVV.

V gene TRBV27 combines with J gene TRBJ2-7; checking the TCRdb D call of TRBD1 is not possible without DNA. Germline V lookup: CDR1 MNHEY, CDR2 SMNVEV (reference sequence). The CDR3 runs to 14 residues. Here the CDR3 reads CASSWGRASYEQYF.

Judged by frequency, this clonotype is medium-sized. This chain joins TRBV6-1 and TRBJ2-7. CDR3 length equals 14 residues. The germline V gene has CDR1 MNHNS and CDR2 SASEGT. CDR3 loop: CASSPRPSSYEQYF.

This sequence joins TRBV20-1 and TRBJ2-2; the D gene TCRdb calls, TRBD1, cannot be checked with no DNA. The V gene's germline CDR1 is DFQATT and CDR2 SNEGSKA (reference sequence). The CDR3 is 14 residues long. The CDR3 sequence is CSAGGQSDTGELFF.

This chain links TRBV20-1 with TRBJ2-7; TCRdb's assignment of TRBD1 cannot be checked, as there is no DNA. There are 14 residues in the CDR3. CDR1 and CDR2 (germline): DFQATT, SNEGSKA (reference sequence). The CDR3 sequence is CSAKTGTVDYEQYF.

The chain joins TRBV20-1 to TRBJ2-2; TCRdb outputs TRBD1, but without DNA this stays unchecked. CDR1 is DFQATT and CDR2 is SNEGSKA in the germline V gene (reference sequence). This CDR3 contains 17 residues. This chain's CDR3 is CSARDTSGGDTGELFFF.

The chain joins TRBV19 to TRBJ1-1. The CDR3 spans 14 residues. Germline V gene data show CDR1 as LNHDA and CDR2 as SQIVND (reference sequence). CDR3 protein: CASSWEGTNTEAFF.

This chain uses TRBV6-1 with TRBJ2-6. CDR1 is MNHNS, CDR2 SASEGT, per germline. CDR3 size: 15 residues. CDR3 loop: CASSENVSGANVLTF.

The chain has TRBV7-2 and TRBJ2-4; the D call of TRBD2 rests on TCRdb alone, since no DNA is present to check it. This CDR3 has 15 amino acids. The V gene's germline CDR1 is SGHTA and CDR2 FQGNSA. CDR3 loop: CASSIAGTVQGIQYF.

This chain uses TRBV7-9 with TRBJ2-2; the D call of TRBD2 rests on TCRdb alone, since no DNA is present to check it. The CDR3 has 16 residues. CDR1 and CDR2 from the germline V gene are SEHNR and FQNEAQ (reference sequence). CDR3 amino acids: CASLRGPRPSTGELFF.

The chain is built from TRBV20-1 and TRBJ2-1; TCRdb calls TRBD2, which cannot be checked without DNA. Germline values: CDR1 DFQATT, CDR2 SNEGSKA (reference sequence). The CDR3 sequence is 14 residues long. CDR3 amino acids: CSAPLAGDYNEQFF.

Frequency places this clonotype as medium-sized. The chain has TRBV12-3 or TRBV12-4 and TRBJ2-3. The CDR3 runs to 15 residues. The chain's CDR3 is CASSLYRVHTDTQYF.

The chain uses TRBV6-1 and TRBJ2-3; TCRdb names TRBD2, which stays unverified in the absence of DNA. Germline CDR1 is MNHNS and CDR2 is SASEGT. The CDR3 runs 15 residues. This CDR3 is CASTEGVEGTDTQYF.

The gene calls are TRBV7-2 and TRBJ1-5; the TCRdb call, TRBD1, lacks DNA for checking. Germline lookup yields CDR1 SGHTA and CDR2 FQGNSA. The CDR3 totals 14 residues. CDR3 residues: CASSLAGGNQPQHF.

This chain's CDR3 is CASSERGTSGGALQFF. The gene calls are TRBV7-2 and TRBJ2-1; the TCRdb D gene call, TRBD2, has no DNA to confirm it. CDR1 is SGHTA and CDR2 is FQGNSA in the germline V gene. The CDR3 contains 16 residues.

The chain couples TRBV28 to TRBJ2-3. The CDR3 runs to 15 residues. Germline CDR1 reads MDHEN; CDR2 reads SYDVKM. This CDR3 reads CASSLISFRPDTQYF. Drawing the rest from reference TRBV28 and TRBJ2-3, the complete variable domain is DVKVTQSSRYLVKRTGEKVFLECVQDMDHENMFWYRQDPGLGLRLIYFSYDVKMKEKGDIPEGYSVSREKKERFSLILESASTNQTSMYLCASSLISFRPDTQYFGPGTRLTVL.

J is TRBJ1-5 and V is TRBV6-1; there is no DNA to check the TCRdb D call of TRBD1. The germline V gene has CDR1 MNHNS and CDR2 SASEGT. CDR3 length: 14 residues. Here the CDR3 reads CASSGGQPSQPQHF.

This clonotype shows up as medium-sized by frequency. The chain links TRBV6-4 to TRBJ1-1. The CDR3 is 13 amino acids. Germline CDR1 MRHNA, CDR2 SNTAGT. CDR3 in amino acids: CASSDSENTEAFF.

The V call is TRBV4-2, the J call TRBJ2-3; TCRdb reports TRBD2, a call that lacks DNA to check it against. The CDR3 spans 16 residues. CDR1 LGHNA and CDR2 YNFKEQ come from the germline V gene. The CDR3 here is CASSQDPSGDSYTQYF.

Measured by frequency, this clonotype is medium-sized. The chain combines TRBV7-9 with TRBJ2-2; checking the TCRdb D call of TRBD2 is not possible without DNA. CDR1 and CDR2 from the germline V gene are SEHNR and FQNEAQ (reference sequence). The CDR3 is 17 residues long. The CDR3 loop is CASSPSRLAGDTGELFF.

The rearrangement uses TRBV3-1 and TRBJ2-7; the D call of TRBD1 rests on TCRdb alone, since no DNA is present to check it. This CDR3 is built from 14 residues. The V gene's germline CDR1 is LGHDT and CDR2 YNNKEL (reference sequence). CDR3 sequence: CASSQDPDSYEQYF.